Listed here are 10 T cell receptor beta chains from one sample, sequenced in a study of blood T cells in healthy people across ages (dated by TCRdb to about 2015). Library preparation employed 5' RACE. The sequencing machine was an Illumina HiSeq 2500. A second PCR of roughly 6 to 11 cycles was run with a J-beta primer mix and a sample-barcoded 5' primer. In-frame beta chains were kept once TCRdb had trimmed the public reads at Q25 with fastp and called clones with MiXCR. Every CDR3 protein is listed once, alongside the most common genes and DNA of its rows. Present in this sample are 700,000 to 800,000 distinct CDR3 sequences, around 46% of which were seen just once. The top ten constitute roughly 20% of the sample. The specimen was blood. Every receptor here comes from a woman in her sixties in good health.

This chain links TRBV7-6 with TRBJ2-1; no clear D gene. The CDR3 is 13 amino acids. Per germline, CDR1 SGHVS and CDR2 FNYEAQ. V was pared by 5 bases and J by 2 bases, with 7 bases between. The DNA for the CDR3 is TGTGCCAGCAGCAGGTACACCTACAATGAGCAGTTCTTC. Translating it yields CASSRYTYNEQFF.

The chain links TRBV6-2 or TRBV6-3 to TRBJ2-1, with D possibly matching TRBD2 (5 bases). This CDR3 has 13 residues. The germline V and J ends were trimmed by 2 bases and 8 bases, with 10 bases remaining between them. The germline CDR1 and CDR2 sequences are MNHEY and SVGEGT. The DNA of the CDR3 is TGTGCCAGCAGTTACCCAACTAGGGATGAGCAGTTCTTC. Translation gives CASSYPTRDEQFF.

This clonotype has only a few counts. V gene TRBV20-1 combines with J gene TRBJ2-1; unclear D gene. Germline CDR1 is DFQATT and CDR2 is SNEGSKA (reference sequence). With 5 bases removed from V and 0 bases from J, the gap between germline ends came to 14 bases. The CDR3 covers 15 residues. CDR3 protein: CSALDIVSSYNEQFF. Here the CDR3 DNA reads TGCAGTGCTTTAGACATCGTGAGCTCCTACAATGAGCAGTTCTTC.

This clonotype was counted between two and nine times. J is TRBJ2-5 and V is TRBV10-1; D may match TRBD1 or TRBD2 (6 bases each). V lost 0 bases and J 4 bases, leaving 9 bases between the germline ends. This CDR3 is 14 amino acids long. Germline loops: CDR1 WNHNN, CDR2 SYGVQD (reference sequence). CDR3 region: CASSESGGGETQYF. The CDR3 DNA is TGCGCCAGCAGTGAGTCGGGGGGCGGAGAGACCCAGTACTTC.

This clonotype was counted once. A much larger clone differs by one base, so this may be a read error. This chain connects TRBV5-1 to TRBJ2-5; 8 bases are a match to TRBD1. The germline V gene has CDR1 SGHRS and CDR2 YFSETQ. J was trimmed by 2 bases and V by 3 bases; bases with no gene match: 6. The CDR3 spans 15 residues. The chain's CDR3 is CASSWGQVQQETQYF. The CDR3 nucleotides are TGCGCCAGCAGCTGGGGACAGGTCCAACAAGAGACCCAGTACTTC.

The V call is TRBV6-5, the J call TRBJ2-7, with D possibly being TRBD1 (6 bases). Germline V gives CDR1 MNHEY, CDR2 SVGAGI. V was clipped by 9 bases and J by 4 bases, with 7 bases between them. The CDR3 is 10 amino acids. The CDR3 reads CASGQYEQYF. In DNA, the CDR3 is TGTGCCAGTGGACAGTACGAGCAGTACTTC.

The chain recombines TRBV29-1 with TRBJ1-1; D might be TRBD1 (6 bases). The germline V gene has CDR1 SQVTM and CDR2 ANQGSEA. The CDR3 runs 17 residues. V was trimmed by 0 bases and J by 0 bases, leaving 17 bases between them. The CDR3 DNA reads as TGCAGCGTTGAAGACATCTCCTTGGGGGGGCTGAACACTGAAGCTTTCTTT. Encoded protein: CSVEDISLGGLNTEAFF. The whole variable domain, remainder taken from reference TRBV29-1 and TRBJ1-1, is SAVISQKPSRDICQRGTSLTIQCQVDSQVTMMFWYRQQPGQSLTLIATANQGSEATYESGFVIDKFPISRPNLTFSTLTVSNMSPEDSSIYLCSVEDISLGGLNTEAFFGQGTRLTVV.

This clonotype was counted only a few times. The V and J genes are TRBV4-2 and TRBJ1-2, with a weak D call TRBD1 (5 bases). In germline, CDR1 is LGHNA, CDR2 YNFKEQ. The V and J ends lost 3 bases and 4 bases respectively, with 15 bases between them. There are 15 residues in the CDR3. The CDR3 is CASSQMGLTSYGYTF. CDR3 bases: TGTGCCAGCAGCCAGATGGGACTCACGAGCTATGGCTACACCTTC.

With regard to this clonotype: A much larger clone sits a single nucleotide away, making a read error possible. The gene calls are TRBV27 and TRBJ2-3; TRBD2 aligns across 7 bases. V shed 6 bases and J 4 bases; nucleotides not matched to a gene: 10. This CDR3 is 15 amino acids long. Germline V CDR1 and CDR2: MNHEY, SMNVEV (reference sequence). The CDR3 DNA is TGTGCCAGCAGATTACAAGGCACTAGCGCAGATACGCAGTATTTT. Its translation is CASRLQGTSADTQYF.

The chain joins TRBV12-3 or TRBV12-4 to TRBJ2-7; D is ambiguous. The CDR3 has 15 residues. V lost 1 base to trimming and J lost 2 bases, with 12 bases between them. In nucleotides, the CDR3 is TGTGCCAGCAGTTTAGACTACAAGAAGCCCTACGAGCAGTACTTC. This sequence encodes CASSLDYKKPYEQYF.